A selection of T cell receptor beta chains follows, all from one sample in a study of T cells in Graves' hyperthyroidism and ophthalmopathy. MiXCR, run by TCRdb on the multiplex PCR reads, gives a single entry per CDR3 protein. The sample has about 530,000 distinct CDR3 sequences; 17% are singletons. The sequenced sample consisted of blood. The receptors derive from a woman between 18 and 30 years old with Graves' ophthalmopathy. The CDR3 runs from the conserved cysteine through the conserved F or W. D genes are given only for firm matches. Clone size appears in some rows only: once, few, many, or a class for an expanded clone.

.	TRBJ1-1	many	TRBV6-6	CASSYPETEAFF	TGTGCCAGCAGTTACCCAGAGACTGAAGCTTTCTTT
TRBD1	TRBJ2-7	many	TRBV28	CASSPRVGTGGYEQYF	TGTGCCAGCAGTCCCCGGGTAGGGACAGGGGGATACGAGCAGTACTTC
.	TRBJ1-1	.	TRBV4-1	CASSPMGLTEAFF	TGCGCCAGCAGCCCTATGGGCCTCACTGAAGCTTTCTTT
TRBD2	TRBJ2-3	many	TRBV28	CASSLSGGLTDTQYF	TGTGCCAGCAGTTTGAGCGGGGGCCTCACAGATACGCAGTATTTT
.	TRBJ2-3	many	TRBV20-1	CSASSSGTDTQYF	TGCAGTGCTAGCTCTAGCGGCACAGATACGCAGTATTTT
.	TRBJ2-5	.	TRBV2	CASNGGLETQYF	TGTGCCAGCAACGGGGGCCTGGAGACCCAGTACTTC
TRBD1	TRBJ1-5	few	TRBV27	CASSLDGTGAGPQHF	TGTGCCAGCAGTTTAGATGGGACAGGGGCCGGGCCCCAGCATTTT
TRBD2	TRBJ2-4	.	TRBV3-1	CANSQGRGLAGRGKNF	TGTGCCAACAGCCAAGGCCGGGGACTAGCGGGACGCGGCAAGAACTTC
TRBD2	TRBJ2-3	many	TRBV20-1	CSVAGGPFADTQYF	TGCAGTGTAGCGGGAGGGCCATTTGCAGATACGCAGTATTTT
TRBD2	TRBJ2-3	.	TRBV20-1	CSARDQVGSSGRLGGTQYF	TGCAGTGCTAGAGATCAGGTCGGGTCTAGCGGGAGACTGGGAGGTACGCAGTATTTT
.	TRBJ1-1	many	TRBV20-1	CSARYGIAGVGTEAFF	TGCAGTGCTAGATATGGGATAGCGGGGGTGGGAACTGAAGCTTTCTTT
.	TRBJ2-1	.	TRBV20-1	CSSQKSGGPNNEQFF	TGCAGTTCCCAAAAGTCGGGGGGCCCCAACAATGAGCAGTTCTTC
TRBD1	TRBJ1-5	.	TRBV4-1	CASSHEPGQAHQPQHF	TGCGCCAGCAGCCACGAACCGGGACAGGCCCATCAGCCCCAGCATTTT
.	TRBJ1-1	many	TRBV6-1	CASSDPSSGATEAFF	TGTGCCAGCAGTGACCCCTCGAGTGGGGCCACTGAAGCTTTCTTT
.	TRBJ1-5	.	TRBV12-3/TRBV12-4	CASERGRNQPQHF	TGTGCCAGCGAGCGGGGGCGTAATCAGCCCCAGCATTTT